The clone carrying this TCR beta chain was observed many times. Its antigen remains unknown. The data stem from a study of T-cell memory formation after mild COVID-19. Study overall: The two donors had largely donor-specific TCR clusters. Study-wide findings and caveats: Researchers report contracting CD4+ clones mostly in CM and EM, with CD8+ clones in EMRA. Detection of some responders pre-infection suggested pre-existing cross-reactive memory T cells participated. From day 15 to 85, contracting clones were balanced between CD4 and CD8, whereas later expanders leaned toward CD4+.

V dropped 6 bases and J dropped 1 base, with 13 bases sitting between them. Germline CDR1 reads LGHNA; CDR2 reads YSLEER. There are 14 residues in the CDR3. MiXCR, run by TCRdb on the 5' RACE reads, gives a single entry per CDR3 protein. The sample consists of approximately 65,000 distinct CDR3 sequences, 16% of them appearing once. This receptor was obtained from an adult woman who had mild COVID-19 (a few samples of this study predate the infection). Cell type and time point are not known. The sequenced sample consisted of PBMCs or a T cell subset sorted from them (not recorded which). The V and J genes are TRBV4-3 and TRBJ2-7; unclear D gene. CDR3 DNA sequence: TGCGCCAGCAGAGAAACAGCCGCTTCCTACGAGCAGTACTTC. Protein: CASRETAASYEQYF.